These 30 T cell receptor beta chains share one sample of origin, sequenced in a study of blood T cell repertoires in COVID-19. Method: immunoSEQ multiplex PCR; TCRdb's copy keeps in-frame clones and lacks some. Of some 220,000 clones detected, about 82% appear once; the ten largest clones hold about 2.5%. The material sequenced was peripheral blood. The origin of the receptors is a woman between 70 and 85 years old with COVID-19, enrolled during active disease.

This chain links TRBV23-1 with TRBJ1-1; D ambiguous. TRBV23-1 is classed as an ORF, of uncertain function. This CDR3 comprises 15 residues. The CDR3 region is CAILDGGSHGTEAFF. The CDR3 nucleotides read TGCGCAATACTGGATGGCGGGTCGCATGGGACTGAAGCTTTCTTT.

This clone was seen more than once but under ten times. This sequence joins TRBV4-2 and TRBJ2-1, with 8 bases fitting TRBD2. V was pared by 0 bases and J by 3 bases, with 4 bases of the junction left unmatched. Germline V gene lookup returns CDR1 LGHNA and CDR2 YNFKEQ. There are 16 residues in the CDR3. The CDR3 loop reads CASSQDGGGHYNEQFF. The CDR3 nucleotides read TGTGCCAGCAGCCAAGACGGCGGGGGGCACTACAATGAGCAGTTCTTC.

This CDR3 reads CASSLDGRGGRGTDTQYF. The CDR3 DNA is TGCGCCAGCAGCTTGGACGGGCGGGGGGGCCGCGGCACAGATACGCAGTATTTT. J is TRBJ2-3 and V is TRBV5-1; 9 bases match TRBD2. The length of the CDR3 is 18 residues. The junction had 9 bases not matched to a gene; V was cut back by 0 bases and J by 1 base. CDR1 is SGHRS and CDR2 is YFSETQ in the germline V gene.

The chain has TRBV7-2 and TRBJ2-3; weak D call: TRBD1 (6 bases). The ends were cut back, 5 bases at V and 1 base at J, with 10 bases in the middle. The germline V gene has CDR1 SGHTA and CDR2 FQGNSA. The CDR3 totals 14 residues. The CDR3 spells CASSLNRGTDTQYF. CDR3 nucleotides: TGTGCCAGCAGCCTAAACAGGGGCACAGATACGCAGTATTTT.

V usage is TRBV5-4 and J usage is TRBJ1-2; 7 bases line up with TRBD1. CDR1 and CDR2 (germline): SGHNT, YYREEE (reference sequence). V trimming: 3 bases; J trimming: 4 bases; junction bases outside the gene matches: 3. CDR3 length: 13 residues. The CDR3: CASSSPGGYGYTF. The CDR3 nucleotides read TGTGCCAGCAGCTCTCCAGGGGGCTATGGCTACACCTTC. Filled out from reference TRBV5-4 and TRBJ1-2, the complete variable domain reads ETGVTQSPTHLIKTRGQQVTLRCSSQSGHNTVSWYQQALGQGPQFIFQYYREEENGRGNFPPRFSGLQFPNYSSELNVNALELDDSALYLCASSSPGGYGYTFGSGTRLTVV.

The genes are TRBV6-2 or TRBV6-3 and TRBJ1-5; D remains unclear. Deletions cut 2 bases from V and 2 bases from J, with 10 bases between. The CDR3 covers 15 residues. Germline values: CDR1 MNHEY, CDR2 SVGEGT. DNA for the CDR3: TGTGCCAGCAGTTACATGGCTTTTGGCAATCAGCCCCAGCATTTT. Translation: CASSYMAFGNQPQHF.

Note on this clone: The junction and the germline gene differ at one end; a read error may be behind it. The CDR3 coding sequence is TGTGCTAGCAGCTTATTAGGGAGCACCGGGGAGCTGTTTTTT. This codes for CASSLLGSTGELFF. V is TRBV7-7 and J is TRBJ2-2; possibly TRBD2 for D (5 bases). CDR3 size: 14 residues. CDR1 is SSHAT, CDR2 FNYEAQ, per germline (reference sequence).

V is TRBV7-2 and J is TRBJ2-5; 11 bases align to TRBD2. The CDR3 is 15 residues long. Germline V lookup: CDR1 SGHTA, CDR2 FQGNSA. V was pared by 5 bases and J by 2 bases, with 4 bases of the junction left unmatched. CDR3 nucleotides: TGTGCCAGCAGCGCGACTAGCGGGGTGCAAGAGACCCAGTACTTC. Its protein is CASSATSGVQETQYF.

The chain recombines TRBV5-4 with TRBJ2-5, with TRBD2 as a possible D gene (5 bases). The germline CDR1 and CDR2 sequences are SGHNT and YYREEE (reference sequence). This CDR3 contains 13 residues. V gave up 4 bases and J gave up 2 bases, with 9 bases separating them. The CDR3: CASSTRGQETQYF. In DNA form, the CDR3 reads TGTGCCAGCAGCACCCGGGGTCAAGAGACCCAGTACTTC.

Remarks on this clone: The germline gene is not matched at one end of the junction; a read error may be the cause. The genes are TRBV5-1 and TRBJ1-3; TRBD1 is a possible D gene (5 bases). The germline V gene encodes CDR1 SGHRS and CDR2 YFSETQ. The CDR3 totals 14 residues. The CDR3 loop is CASTLDTTGNTIYF. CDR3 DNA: TGCGCCAGCACCTTGGACACGACTGGAAACACCATATATTTT.

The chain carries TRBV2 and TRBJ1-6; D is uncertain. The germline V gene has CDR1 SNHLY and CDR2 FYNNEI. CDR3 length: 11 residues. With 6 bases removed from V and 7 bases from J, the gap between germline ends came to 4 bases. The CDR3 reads CASRENSPLHF. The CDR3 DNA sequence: TGTGCCAGCAGGGAGAATTCACCCCTCCACTTT.

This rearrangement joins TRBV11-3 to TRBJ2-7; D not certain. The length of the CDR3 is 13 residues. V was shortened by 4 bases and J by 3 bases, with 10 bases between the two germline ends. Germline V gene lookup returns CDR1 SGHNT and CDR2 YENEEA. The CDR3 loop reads CASSSGASYEQYF. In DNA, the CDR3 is TGTGCCAGCAGCTCCGGTGCAAGCTACGAGCAGTACTTC.

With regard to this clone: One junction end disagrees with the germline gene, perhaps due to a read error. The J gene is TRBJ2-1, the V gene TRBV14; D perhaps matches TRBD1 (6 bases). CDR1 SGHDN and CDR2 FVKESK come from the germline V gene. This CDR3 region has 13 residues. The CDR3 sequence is CASNQQGYNEQFF. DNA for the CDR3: TGTGCCAGCAACCAACAGGGTTACAATGAGCAGTTCTTC.

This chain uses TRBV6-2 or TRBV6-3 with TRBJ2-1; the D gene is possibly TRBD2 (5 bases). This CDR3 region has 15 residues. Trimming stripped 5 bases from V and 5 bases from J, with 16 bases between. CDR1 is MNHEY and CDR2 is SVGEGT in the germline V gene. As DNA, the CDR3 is TGTGCCAGCAGTACCAACCCCGGACTTGACAATGAGCAGTTCTTC. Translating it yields CASSTNPGLDNEQFF.

The CDR3 region has the DNA TGTGCCAGCTCATTGCGCGGGGGCACTGAAGCTTTCTTT. Translated: CASSLRGGTEAFF. The genes are TRBV12-3 or TRBV12-4 and TRBJ1-1, with D possibly matching TRBD1 (5 bases). V lost 8 bases and J lost 4, with 14 bases in between. CDR3 length equals 13 residues.

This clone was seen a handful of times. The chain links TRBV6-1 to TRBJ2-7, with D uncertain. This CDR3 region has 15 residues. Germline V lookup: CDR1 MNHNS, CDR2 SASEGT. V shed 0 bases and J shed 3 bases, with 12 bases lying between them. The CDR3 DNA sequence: TGTGCCAGCAGTGAAGCGTTGAGTCCTCTCTACGAGCAGTACTTC. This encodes CASSEALSPLYEQYF.

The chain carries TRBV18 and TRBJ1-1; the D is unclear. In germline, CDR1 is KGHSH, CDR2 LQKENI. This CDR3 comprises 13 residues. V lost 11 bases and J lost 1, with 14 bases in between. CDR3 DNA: TGTGCCTGCCGGGAGGACTCGAACACTGAAGCTTTCTTT. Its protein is CACREDSNTEAFF. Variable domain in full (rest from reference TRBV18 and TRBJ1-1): NAGVMQNPRHLVRRRGQEARLRCSPMKGHSHVYWYRQLPEEGLKFMVYLQKENIIDESGMPKERFSAEFPKEGPSILRIQQVVRGDSAAYFCACREDSNTEAFFGQGTRLTVV.

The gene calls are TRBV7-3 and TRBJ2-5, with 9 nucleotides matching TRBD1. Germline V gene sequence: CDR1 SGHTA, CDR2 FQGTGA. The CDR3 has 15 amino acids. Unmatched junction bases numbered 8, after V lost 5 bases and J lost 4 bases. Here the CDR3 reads CASSLTPTGGETQYF. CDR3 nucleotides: TGTGCCAGCAGCCTCACGCCGACAGGGGGAGAGACCCAGTACTTC.

The CDR3 is CASSLVGDNEETQYF. The CDR3 DNA follows: TGTGCCAGCAGCTTAGTGGGGGACAACGAAGAGACCCAGTACTTC. The V and J genes are TRBV7-6 and TRBJ2-5; a weak D match, TRBD1 (6 bases). The CDR3 sequence is 15 residues long. Per the germline V gene, CDR1 is SGHVS and CDR2 is FNYEAQ. V lost 1 base, J lost 3 bases, and 12 bases lay in between.

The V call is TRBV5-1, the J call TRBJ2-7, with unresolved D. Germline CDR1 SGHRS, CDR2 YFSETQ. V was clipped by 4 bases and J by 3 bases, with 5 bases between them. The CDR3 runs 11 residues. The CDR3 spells CASSDNYEQYF. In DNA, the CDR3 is TGCGCCAGCAGCGACAACTACGAGCAGTACTTC.

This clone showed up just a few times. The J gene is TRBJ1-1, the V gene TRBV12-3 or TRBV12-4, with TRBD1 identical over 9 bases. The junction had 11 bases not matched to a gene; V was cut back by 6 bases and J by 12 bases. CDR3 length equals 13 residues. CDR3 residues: CASSPTWDRESFF. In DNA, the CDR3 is TGTGCCAGCAGCCCCACCTGGGACAGGGAATCTTTCTTT.

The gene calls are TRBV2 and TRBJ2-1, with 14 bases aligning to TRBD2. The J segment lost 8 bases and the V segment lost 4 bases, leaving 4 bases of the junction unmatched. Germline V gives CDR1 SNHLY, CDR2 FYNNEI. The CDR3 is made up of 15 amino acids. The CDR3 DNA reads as TGTGCCAGCAGTGGACTAGCGGGAGGGCGCGATGAGCAGTTCTTC. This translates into CASSGLAGGRDEQFF.

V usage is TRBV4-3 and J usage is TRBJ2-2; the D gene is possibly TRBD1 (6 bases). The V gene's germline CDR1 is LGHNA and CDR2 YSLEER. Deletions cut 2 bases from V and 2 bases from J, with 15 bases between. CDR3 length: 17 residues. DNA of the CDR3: TGCGCCAGCAGCCAACTAACCGGGACACTCAACACCGGGGAGCTGTTTTTT. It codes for CASSQLTGTLNTGELFF.

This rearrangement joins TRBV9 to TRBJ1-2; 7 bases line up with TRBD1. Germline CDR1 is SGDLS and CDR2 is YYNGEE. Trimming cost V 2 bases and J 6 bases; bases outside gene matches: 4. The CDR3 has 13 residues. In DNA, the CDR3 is TGTGCCAGCAGCGTCCGACAGGGCCATGGCTACACCTTC. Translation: CASSVRQGHGYTF.

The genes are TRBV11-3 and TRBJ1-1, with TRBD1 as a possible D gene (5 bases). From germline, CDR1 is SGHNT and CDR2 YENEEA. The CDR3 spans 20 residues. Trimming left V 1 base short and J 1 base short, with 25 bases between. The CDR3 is CASSLALGAHMGIPNTEAFF. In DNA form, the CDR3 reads TGTGCCAGCAGCTTAGCCCTAGGGGCGCATATGGGGATTCCGAACACTGAAGCTTTCTTT.

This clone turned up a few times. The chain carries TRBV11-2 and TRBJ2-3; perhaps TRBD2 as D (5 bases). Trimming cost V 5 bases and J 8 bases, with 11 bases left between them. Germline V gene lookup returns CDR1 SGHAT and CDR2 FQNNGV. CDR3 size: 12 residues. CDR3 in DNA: TGTGCCAGCAGCCCCCCGAGCGGTACGCAGTATTTT. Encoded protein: CASSPPSGTQYF.

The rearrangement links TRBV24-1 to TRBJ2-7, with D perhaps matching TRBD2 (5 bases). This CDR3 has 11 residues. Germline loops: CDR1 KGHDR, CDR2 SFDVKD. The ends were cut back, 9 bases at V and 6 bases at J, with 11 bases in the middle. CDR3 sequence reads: CATSRGSEQYF. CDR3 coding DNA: TGTGCCACCTCTCGCGGGTCCGAGCAGTACTTC.

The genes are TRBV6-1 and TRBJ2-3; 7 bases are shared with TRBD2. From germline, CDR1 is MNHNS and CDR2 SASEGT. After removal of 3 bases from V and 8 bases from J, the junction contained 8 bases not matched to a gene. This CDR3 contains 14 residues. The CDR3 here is CASSEFAGDSTQYF. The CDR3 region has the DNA TGTGCCAGCAGTGAGTTTGCGGGGGACTCTACGCAGTATTTT.

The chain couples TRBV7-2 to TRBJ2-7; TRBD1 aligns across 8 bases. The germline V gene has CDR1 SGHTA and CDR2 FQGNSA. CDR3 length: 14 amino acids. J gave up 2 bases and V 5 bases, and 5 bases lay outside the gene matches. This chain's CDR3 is CASSEGTGPYEQYF. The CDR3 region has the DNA TGTGCCAGCAGCGAGGGGACAGGACCCTACGAGCAGTACTTC.

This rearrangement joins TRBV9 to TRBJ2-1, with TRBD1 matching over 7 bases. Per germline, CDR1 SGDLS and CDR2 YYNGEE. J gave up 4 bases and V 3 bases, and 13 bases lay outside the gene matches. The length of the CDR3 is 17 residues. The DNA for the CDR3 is TGTGCCAGCAGCGCAAGGACAGGCCTTAATCCATACAATGAGCAGTTCTTC. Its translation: CASSARTGLNPYNEQFF.